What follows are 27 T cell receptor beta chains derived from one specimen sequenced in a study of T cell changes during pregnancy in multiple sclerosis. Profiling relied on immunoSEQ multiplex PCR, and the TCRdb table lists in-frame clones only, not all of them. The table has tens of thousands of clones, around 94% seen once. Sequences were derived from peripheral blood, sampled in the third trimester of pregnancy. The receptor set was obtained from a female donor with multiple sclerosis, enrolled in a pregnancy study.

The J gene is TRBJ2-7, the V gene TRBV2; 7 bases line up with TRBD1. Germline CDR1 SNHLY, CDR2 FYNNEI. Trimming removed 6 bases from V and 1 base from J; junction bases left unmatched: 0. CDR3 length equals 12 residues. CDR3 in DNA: TGTGCCAGCAGGGACAGGTCCTACGAGCAGTACTTC. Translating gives CASRDRSYEQYF. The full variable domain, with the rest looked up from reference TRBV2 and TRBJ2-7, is EPEVTQTPSHQVTQMGQEVILRCVPISNHLYFYWYRQILGQKVEFLVSFYNNEISEKSEIFDDQFSVERPDGSNFTLKIRSTKLEDSAMYFCASRDRSYEQYFGPGTRLTVT.

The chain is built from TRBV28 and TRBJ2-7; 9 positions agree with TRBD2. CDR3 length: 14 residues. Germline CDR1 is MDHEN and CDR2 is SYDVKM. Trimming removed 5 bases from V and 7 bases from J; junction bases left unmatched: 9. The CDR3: CASSVGGRAGEQYF. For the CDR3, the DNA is TGTGCCAGCAGTGTCGGCGGGAGGGCGGGGGAGCAGTACTTC.

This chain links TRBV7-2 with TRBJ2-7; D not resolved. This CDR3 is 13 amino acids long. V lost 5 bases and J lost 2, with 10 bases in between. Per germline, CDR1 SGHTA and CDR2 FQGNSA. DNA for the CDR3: TGTGCCAGCAGCCCTCCCCAGGCCTACGAGCAGTACTTC. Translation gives CASSPPQAYEQYF. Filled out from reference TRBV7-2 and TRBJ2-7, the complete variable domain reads GAGVSQSPSNKVTEKGKDVELRCDPISGHTALYWYRQSLGQGLEFLIYFQGNSAPDKSGLPSDRFSAERTGGSVSTLTIQRTQQEDSAVYLCASSPPQAYEQYFGPGTRLTVT.

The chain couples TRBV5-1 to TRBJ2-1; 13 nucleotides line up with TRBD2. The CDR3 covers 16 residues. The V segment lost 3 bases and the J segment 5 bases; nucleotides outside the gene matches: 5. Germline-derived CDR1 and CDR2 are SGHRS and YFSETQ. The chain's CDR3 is CASSSLAGGGNNEQFF. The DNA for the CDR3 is TGCGCCAGCAGCTCACTAGCGGGAGGGGGAAACAATGAGCAGTTCTTC.

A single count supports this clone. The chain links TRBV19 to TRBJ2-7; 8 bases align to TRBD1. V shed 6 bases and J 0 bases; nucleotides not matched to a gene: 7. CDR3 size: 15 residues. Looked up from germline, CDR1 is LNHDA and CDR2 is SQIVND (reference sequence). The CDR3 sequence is CASSIGTGNSYEQYF. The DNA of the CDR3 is TGTGCCAGTAGCATTGGGACAGGAAACTCCTACGAGCAGTACTTC. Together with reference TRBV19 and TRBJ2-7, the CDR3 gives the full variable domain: DGGITQSPKYLFRKEGQNVTLSCEQNLNHDAMYWYRQDPGQGLRLIYYSQIVNDFQKGDIAEGYSVSREKKESFPLTVTSAQKNPTAFYLCASSIGTGNSYEQYFGPGTRLTVT.

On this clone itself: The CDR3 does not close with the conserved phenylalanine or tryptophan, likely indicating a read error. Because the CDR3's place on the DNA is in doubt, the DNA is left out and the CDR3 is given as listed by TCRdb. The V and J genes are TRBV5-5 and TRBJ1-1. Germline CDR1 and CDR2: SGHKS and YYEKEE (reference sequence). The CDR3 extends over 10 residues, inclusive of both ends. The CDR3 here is CASSPRVPAG.

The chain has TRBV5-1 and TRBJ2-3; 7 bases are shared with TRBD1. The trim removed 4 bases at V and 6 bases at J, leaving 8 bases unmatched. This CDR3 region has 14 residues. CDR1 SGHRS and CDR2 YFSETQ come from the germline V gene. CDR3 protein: CASSMGQSGDTQYF. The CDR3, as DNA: TGCGCCAGCAGCATGGGACAGTCCGGGGATACGCAGTATTTT.

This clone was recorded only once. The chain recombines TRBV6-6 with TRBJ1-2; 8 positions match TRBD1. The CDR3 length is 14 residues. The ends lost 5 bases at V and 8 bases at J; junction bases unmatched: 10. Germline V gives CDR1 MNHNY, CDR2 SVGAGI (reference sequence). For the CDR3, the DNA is TGTGCCAGCAGTGGGCGGACAGGGTATTTAGGCTACACCTTC. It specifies CASSGRTGYLGYTF.

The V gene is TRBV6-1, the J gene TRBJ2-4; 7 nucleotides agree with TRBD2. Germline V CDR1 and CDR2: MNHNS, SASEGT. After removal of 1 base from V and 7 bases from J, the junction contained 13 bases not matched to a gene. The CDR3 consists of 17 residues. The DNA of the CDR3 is TGTGCCAGCAGTGAAGAAGTAGGCGGGGGTAGCCAGAACATTCAGTACTTC. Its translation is CASSEEVGGGSQNIQYF.

As DNA, the CDR3 is TGTGCCATCAGTGGACGGCAGGGGGGAAACACCATATATTTT. Encoded protein: CAISGRQGGNTIYF. This chain uses TRBV10-3 with TRBJ1-3, with D tentatively TRBD1 (6 bases). The CDR3 has 14 amino acids. V was cut by 4 bases and J by 4 bases, with 11 bases left in between. Germline V lookup: CDR1 ENHRY, CDR2 SYGVKD.

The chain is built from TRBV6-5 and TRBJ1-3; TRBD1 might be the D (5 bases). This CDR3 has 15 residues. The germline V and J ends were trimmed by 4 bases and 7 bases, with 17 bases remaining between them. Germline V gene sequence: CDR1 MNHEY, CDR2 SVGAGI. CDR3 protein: CASSSPGTRGNTIYF. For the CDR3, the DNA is TGTGCCAGCAGTTCCCCAGGCACGCGGGGGAACACCATATATTTT.

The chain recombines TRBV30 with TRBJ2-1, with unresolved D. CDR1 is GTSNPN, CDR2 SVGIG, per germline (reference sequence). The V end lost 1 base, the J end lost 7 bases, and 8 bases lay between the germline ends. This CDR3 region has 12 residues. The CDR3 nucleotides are TGTGCCTGGAGTGGTCAGTTTAATGAGCAGTTCTTC. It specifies CAWSGQFNEQFF.

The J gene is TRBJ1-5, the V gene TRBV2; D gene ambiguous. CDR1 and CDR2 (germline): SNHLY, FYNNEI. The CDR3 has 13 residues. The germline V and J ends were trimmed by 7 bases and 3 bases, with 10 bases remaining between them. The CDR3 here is CASNGQYNQPQHF. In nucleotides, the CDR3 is TGTGCCAGCAATGGGCAGTACAATCAGCCCCAGCATTTT.

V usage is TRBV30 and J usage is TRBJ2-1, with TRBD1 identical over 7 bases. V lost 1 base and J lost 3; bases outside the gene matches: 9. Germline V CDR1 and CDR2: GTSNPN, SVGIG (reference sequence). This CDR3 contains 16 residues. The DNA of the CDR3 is TGTGCCTGGAGTGGAACGACAGGGTTCAGCTACAATGAGCAGTTCTTC. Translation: CAWSGTTGFSYNEQFF. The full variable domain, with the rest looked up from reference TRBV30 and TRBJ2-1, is SQTIHQWPATLVQPVGSPLSLECTVEGTSNPNLYWYRQAAGRGLQLLFYSVGIGQISSEVPQNLSASRPQDRQFILSSKKLLLSDSGFYLCAWSGTTGFSYNEQFFGPGTRLTVL.

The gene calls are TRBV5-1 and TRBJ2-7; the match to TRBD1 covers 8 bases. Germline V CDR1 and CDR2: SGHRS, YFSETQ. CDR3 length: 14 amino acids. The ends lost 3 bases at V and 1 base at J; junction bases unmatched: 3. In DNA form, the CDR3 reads TGCGCCAGCAGCTCCCGGACAGGGTCCTACGAGCAGTACTTC. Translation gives CASSSRTGSYEQYF.

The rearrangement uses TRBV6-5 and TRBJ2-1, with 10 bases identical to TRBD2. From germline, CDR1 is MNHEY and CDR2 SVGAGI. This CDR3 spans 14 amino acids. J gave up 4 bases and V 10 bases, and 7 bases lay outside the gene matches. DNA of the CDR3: TGTGCCACCAGAGGGACTAGCGAGTACAATGAGCAGTTCTTC. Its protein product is CATRGTSEYNEQFF.

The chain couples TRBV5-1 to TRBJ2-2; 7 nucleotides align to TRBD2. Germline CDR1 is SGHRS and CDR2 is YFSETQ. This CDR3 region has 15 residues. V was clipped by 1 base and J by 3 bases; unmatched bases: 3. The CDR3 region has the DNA TGCGCCAGCAGCTTGAGTGGGGGGGACACCGGGGAGCTGTTTTTT. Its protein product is CASSLSGGDTGELFF.

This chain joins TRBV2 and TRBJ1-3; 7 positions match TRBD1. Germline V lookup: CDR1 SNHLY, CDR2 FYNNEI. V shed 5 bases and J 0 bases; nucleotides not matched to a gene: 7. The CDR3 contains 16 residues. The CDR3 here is CASSSWDSRSGNTIYF. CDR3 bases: TGTGCCAGCAGTTCATGGGACAGCCGCTCTGGAAACACCATATATTTT.

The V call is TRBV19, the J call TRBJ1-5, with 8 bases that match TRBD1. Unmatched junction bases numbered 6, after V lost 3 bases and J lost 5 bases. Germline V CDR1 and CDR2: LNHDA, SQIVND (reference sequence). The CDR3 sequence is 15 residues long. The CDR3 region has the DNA TGTGCCAGTAGTATGTCAGGGGGCGCTCATCAGCCCCAGCATTTT. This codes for CASSMSGGAHQPQHF. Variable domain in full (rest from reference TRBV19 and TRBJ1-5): DGGITQSPKYLFRKEGQNVTLSCEQNLNHDAMYWYRQDPGQGLRLIYYSQIVNDFQKGDIAEGYSVSREKKESFPLTVTSAQKNPTAFYLCASSMSGGAHQPQHFGDGTRLSIL.

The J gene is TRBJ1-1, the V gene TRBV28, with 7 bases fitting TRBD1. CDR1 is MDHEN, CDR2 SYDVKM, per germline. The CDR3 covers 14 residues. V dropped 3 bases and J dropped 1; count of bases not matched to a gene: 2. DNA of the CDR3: TGTGCCAGCAGTTTTGGGACAGCGAACACTGAAGCTTTCTTT. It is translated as CASSFGTANTEAFF.

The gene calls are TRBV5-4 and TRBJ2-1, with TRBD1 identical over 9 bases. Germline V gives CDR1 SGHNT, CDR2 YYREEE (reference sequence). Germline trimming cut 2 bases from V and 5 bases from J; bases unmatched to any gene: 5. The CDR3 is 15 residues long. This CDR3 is CASSFDRGMDNEQFF. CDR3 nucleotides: TGTGCCAGCAGCTTCGACAGGGGGATGGACAATGAGCAGTTCTTC.

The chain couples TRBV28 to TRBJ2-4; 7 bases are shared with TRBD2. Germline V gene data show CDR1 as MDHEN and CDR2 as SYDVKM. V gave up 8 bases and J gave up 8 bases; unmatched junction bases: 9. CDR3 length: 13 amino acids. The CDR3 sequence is CASGGGSMYIQYF. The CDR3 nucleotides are TGTGCCAGCGGCGGCGGGAGCATGTACATTCAGTACTTC.

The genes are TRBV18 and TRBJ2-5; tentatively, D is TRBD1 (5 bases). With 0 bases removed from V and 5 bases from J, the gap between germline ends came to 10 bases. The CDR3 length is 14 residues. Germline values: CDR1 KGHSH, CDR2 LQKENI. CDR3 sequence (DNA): TGTGCCAGCTCACCACCCCAGGGCCTGGAGACCCAGTACTTC. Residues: CASSPPQGLETQYF.

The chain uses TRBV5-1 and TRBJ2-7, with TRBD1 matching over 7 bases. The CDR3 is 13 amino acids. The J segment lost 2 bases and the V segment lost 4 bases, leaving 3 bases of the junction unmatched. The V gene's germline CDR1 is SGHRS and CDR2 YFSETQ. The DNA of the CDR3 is TGCGCCAGCAGCCAGACAGGGCCCTACGAGCAGTACTTC. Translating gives CASSQTGPYEQYF.

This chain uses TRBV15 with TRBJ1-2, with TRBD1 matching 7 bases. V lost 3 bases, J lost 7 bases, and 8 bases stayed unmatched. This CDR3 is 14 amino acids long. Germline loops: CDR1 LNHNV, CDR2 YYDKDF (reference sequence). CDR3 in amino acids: CATSSGQDRTGYTF. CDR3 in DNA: TGTGCCACCAGCAGTGGACAGGACAGGACTGGCTACACCTTC. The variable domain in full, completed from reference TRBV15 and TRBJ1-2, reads DAMVIQNPRYQVTQFGKPVTLSCSQTLNHNVMYWYQQKSSQAPKLLFHYYDKDFNNEADTPDNFQSRRPNTSFCFLDIRSPGLGDTAMYLCATSSGQDRTGYTFGSGTRLTVV.

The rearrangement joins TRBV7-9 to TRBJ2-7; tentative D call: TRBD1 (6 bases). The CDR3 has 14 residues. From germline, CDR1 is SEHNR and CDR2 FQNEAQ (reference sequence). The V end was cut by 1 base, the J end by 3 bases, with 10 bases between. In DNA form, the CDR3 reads TGTGCCAGCAGCTTAGATGCAGGGGACTACGAGCAGTACTTC. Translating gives CASSLDAGDYEQYF.

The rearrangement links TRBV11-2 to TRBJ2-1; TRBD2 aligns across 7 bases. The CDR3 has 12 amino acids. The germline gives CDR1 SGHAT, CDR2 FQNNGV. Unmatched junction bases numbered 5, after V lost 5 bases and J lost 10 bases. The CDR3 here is CASSPRAGEQFF. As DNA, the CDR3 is TGTGCCAGCAGCCCTCGAGCGGGGGAGCAGTTCTTC.